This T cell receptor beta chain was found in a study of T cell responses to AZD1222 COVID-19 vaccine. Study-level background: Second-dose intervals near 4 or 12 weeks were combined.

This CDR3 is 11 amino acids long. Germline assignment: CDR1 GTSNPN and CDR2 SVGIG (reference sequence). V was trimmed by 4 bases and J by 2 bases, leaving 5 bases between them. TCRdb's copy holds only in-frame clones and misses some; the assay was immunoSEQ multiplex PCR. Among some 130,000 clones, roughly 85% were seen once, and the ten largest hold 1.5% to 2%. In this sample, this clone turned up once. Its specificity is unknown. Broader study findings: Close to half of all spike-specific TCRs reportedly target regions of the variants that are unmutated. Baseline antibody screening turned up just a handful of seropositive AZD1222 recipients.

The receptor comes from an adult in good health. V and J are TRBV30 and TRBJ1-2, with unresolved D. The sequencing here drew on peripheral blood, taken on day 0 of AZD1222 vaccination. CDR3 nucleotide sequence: TGTGCCTGGAATCAGAACTATGGCTACACCTTC. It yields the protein CAWNQNYGYTF.